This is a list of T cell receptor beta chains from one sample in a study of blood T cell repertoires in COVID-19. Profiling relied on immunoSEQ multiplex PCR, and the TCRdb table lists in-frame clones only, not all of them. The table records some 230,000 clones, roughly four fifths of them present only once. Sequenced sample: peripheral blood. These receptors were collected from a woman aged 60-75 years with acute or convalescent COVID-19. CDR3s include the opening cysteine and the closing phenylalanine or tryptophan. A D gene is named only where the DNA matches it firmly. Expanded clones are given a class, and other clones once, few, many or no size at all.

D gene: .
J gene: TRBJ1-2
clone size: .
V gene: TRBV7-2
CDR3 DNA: TGTGCCAGCAGCTTAGCGCTGGGTGCGGGCGCTAACTATGGCTACACCTTC
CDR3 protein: CASSLALGAGANYGYTF

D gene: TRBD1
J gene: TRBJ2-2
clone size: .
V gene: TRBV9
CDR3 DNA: TGTGCCAGCAGCGCCTCCGGGACAGGAGGTACCGGGGAGCTGTTTTTT
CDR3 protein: CASSASGTGGTGELFF

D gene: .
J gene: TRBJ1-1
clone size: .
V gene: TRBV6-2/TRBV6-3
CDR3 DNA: TGTGCCAGCAGTTTCTCCTTTGGACAACTGAACACTGAAGCTTTCTTT
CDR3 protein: CASSFSFGQLNTEAFF

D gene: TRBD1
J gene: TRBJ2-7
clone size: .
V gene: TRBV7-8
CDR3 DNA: TGTGCCAGCAGAACCGGGACAGGGCCCTACGAGCAGTACTTC
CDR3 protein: CASRTGTGPYEQYF

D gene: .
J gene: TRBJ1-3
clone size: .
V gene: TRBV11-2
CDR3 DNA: TGTGCCAGCAGCCCCACTCCGGACACCATATATTTT
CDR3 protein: CASSPTPDTIYF

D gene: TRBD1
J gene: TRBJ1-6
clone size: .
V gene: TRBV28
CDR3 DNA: TGTGCCAGCAGAGGATATGAGGGGGCCTCACCCCTCCACTTT
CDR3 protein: CASRGYEGASPLHF

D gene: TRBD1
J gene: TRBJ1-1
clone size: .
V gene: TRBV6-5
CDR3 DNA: TGTGCCAGCAGTTACAAACGGCCGGGACAGGCCTATGAAGCTTTCTTT
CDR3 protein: CASSYKRPGQAYEAFF

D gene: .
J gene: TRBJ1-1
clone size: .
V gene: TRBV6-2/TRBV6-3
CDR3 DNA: TGTGCCAGCAGTCCCGGCGGGACCCCAGAAGCTTTCTTT
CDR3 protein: CASSPGGTPEAFF

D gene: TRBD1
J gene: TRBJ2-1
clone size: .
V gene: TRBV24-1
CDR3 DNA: TGTGCCACGAGGGGACAGGGTTCGGGAAATGAGCAGTTCTTC
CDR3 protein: CATRGQGSGNEQFF

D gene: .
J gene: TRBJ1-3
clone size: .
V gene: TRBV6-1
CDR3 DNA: TGTGCCAGCAGTGAAGCGCCCGTTGTCGGTGGAAACACCATATATTTT
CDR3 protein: CASSEAPVVGGNTIYF

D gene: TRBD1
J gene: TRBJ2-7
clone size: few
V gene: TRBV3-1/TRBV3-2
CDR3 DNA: TGTGCCAGCAGCCAAGCCGGGACAGGGAGGAACTTC
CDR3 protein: CASSQAGTGRNF